The source of this TCR beta chain is a study of shared clonotypes between healthy human individuals. Sequenced by immunoSEQ multiplex PCR; TCRdb stores in-frame clones only, minus some. Here the sample spans some 2 million clones, roughly 96% being singletons. Germline V gene sequence: CDR1 LGHNA, CDR2 YSLEER. The CDR3 has 18 amino acids. V lost 0 bases, J lost 4 bases, and 11 bases stayed unmatched. The sample comprised naive CD4+ T cells sorted from blood. Sample subset: CD45RA+ positively selected. The chain combines TRBV4-3 with TRBJ2-2; 7 nucleotides match TRBD1. This TCR was sampled from a man aged 18 to 30 in good health. CDR3 DNA sequence: TGCGCCAGCAGCCAAGATAACCCCGACAGGGTCCCCACCGGGGAGCTGTTTTTT. Amino acid sequence: CASSQDNPDRVPTGELFF.